The 4 T cell receptor beta chains listed next were all sequenced from one sample in a study of T cells in Graves' hyperthyroidism and ophthalmopathy. Amplified regions were TCR beta CDR3 sequences from RNA transcripts. HTBI primers were used for first-round RT-PCR of the TCR CDR3. In TCRdb, the multiplex PCR reads were re-called with MiXCR into one record per CDR3 protein. The sample lists hundreds of thousands of distinct CDR3 sequences; less than 15% were seen once. Sequenced input: blood. These receptors were collected from a young woman with Graves' hyperthyroidism.

This clonotype was seen at least ten times. The chain employs TRBV2 and TRBJ2-7, with D hard to call. Trimming pared 4 bases from V and 6 bases from J, leaving 16 bases between. Germline lookup yields CDR1 SNHLY and CDR2 FYNNEI. The CDR3 has 14 residues. The CDR3 DNA is TGTGCCAGCAGTGTTCCCCTTCGTGATCCCGAGCAGTACTTC. Translation gives CASSVPLRDPEQYF.

This clonotype was seen at least ten times. The rearrangement joins TRBV6-1 to TRBJ2-1; the match to TRBD2 covers 11 bases. The germline V gene encodes CDR1 MNHNS and CDR2 SASEGT. V lost 1 base and J lost 9; bases outside the gene matches: 11. The CDR3 runs 17 residues. The chain's CDR3 is CASSEGLAGGPLSEQFF. The CDR3, as DNA: TGTGCCAGCAGTGAAGGGTTAGCGGGAGGGCCTTTGAGTGAGCAGTTCTTC.

This clonotype was found a few times. V is TRBV19 and J is TRBJ2-2; D remains ambiguous. The germline CDR1 and CDR2 sequences are LNHDA and SQIVND (reference sequence). Trimming pared 3 bases from V and 0 bases from J, leaving 11 bases between. The CDR3 is made up of 16 amino acids. The CDR3 nucleotides read TGTGCCAGTAGTATGGGTCAGTTCGCGAACACCGGGGAGCTGTTTTTT. The encoded protein is CASSMGQFANTGELFF.

This clonotype was observed at least ten times. J is TRBJ1-5 and V is TRBV6-2 or TRBV6-3, with D possibly TRBD1 on 6 matching bases. The germline V gene has CDR1 MNHEY and CDR2 SVGEGT. The V gene lost 8 bases and the J gene lost 2 bases, with 10 bases spanning the gap. The CDR3 is 13 residues long. CDR3: CASRGGRNQPQHF. In DNA form, the CDR3 reads TGTGCCAGCCGCGGGGGGCGCAATCAGCCCCAGCATTTT.